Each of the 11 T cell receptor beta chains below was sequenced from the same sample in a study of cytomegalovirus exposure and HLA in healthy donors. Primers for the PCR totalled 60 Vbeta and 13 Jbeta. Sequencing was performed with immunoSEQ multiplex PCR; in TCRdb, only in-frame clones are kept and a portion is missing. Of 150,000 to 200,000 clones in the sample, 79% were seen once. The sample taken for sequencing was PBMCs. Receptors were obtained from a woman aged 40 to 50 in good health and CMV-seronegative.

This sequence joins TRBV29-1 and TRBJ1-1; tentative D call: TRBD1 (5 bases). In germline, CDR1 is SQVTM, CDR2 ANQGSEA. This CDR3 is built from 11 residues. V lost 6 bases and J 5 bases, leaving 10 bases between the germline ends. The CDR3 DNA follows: TGCAGCGTCAGGGTCGGGACTGAAGCTTTCTTT. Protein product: CSVRVGTEAFF.

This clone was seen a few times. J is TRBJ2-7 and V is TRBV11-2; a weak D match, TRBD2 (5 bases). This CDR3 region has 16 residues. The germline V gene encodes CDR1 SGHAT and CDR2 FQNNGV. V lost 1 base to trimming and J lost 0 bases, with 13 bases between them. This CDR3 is CASSLGGGRPSYEQYF. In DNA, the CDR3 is TGTGCCAGCAGCTTAGGCGGCGGGCGTCCCTCCTACGAGCAGTACTTC.

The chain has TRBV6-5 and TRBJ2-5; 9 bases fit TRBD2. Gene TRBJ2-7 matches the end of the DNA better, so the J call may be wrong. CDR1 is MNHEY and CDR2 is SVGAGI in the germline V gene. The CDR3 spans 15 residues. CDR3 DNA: TGTGCCAGCAGTTACCAAGCGGGAGGTCGACACGAGCAGTACTTC. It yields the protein CASSYQAGGRHEQYF.

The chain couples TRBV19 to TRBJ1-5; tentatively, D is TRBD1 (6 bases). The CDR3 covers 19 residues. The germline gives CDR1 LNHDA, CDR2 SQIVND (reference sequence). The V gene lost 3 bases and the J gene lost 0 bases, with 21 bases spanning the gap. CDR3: CASSIGDTESLNSNQPQHF. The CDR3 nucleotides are TGTGCCAGTAGTATCGGGGACACAGAATCTCTCAATAGCAATCAGCCCCAGCATTTT. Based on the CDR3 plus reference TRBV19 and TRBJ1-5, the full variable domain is DGGITQSPKYLFRKEGQNVTLSCEQNLNHDAMYWYRQDPGQGLRLIYYSQIVNDFQKGDIAEGYSVSREKKESFPLTVTSAQKNPTAFYLCASSIGDTESLNSNQPQHFGDGTRLSIL.

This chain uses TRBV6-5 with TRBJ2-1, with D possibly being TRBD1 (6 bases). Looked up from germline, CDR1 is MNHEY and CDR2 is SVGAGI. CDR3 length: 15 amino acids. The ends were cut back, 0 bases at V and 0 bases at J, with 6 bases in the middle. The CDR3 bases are TGTGCCAGCAGTTACTCAGGGGGCTCCTACAATGAGCAGTTCTTC. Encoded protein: CASSYSGGSYNEQFF.

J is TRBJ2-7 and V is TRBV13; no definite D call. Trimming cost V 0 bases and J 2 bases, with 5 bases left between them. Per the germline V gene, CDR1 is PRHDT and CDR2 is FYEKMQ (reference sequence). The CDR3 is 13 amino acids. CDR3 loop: CASSLGRTYEQYF. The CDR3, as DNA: TGTGCCAGCAGCTTAGGCAGGACCTACGAGCAGTACTTC.

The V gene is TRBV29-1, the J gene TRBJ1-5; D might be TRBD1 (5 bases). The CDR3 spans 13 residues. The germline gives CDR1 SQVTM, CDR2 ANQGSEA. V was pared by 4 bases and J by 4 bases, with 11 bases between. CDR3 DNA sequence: TGCAGCGTTGCCGACAGCCCGAATCAGCCCCAGCATTTT. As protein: CSVADSPNQPQHF.

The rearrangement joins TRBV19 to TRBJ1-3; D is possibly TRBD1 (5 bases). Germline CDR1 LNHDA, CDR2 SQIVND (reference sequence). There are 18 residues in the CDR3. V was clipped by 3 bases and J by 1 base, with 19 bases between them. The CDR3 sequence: CASSIPSAGHQSGNTIYF. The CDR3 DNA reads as TGTGCCAGTAGTATTCCCTCCGCAGGACACCAATCTGGAAACACCATATATTTT.

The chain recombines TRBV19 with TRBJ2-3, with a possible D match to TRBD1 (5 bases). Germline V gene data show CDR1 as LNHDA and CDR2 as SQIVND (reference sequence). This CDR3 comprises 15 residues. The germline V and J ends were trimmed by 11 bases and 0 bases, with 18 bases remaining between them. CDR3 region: CASRPGFYSTDTQYF. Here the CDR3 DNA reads TGTGCCTCCCGCCCAGGGTTTTATAGCACAGATACGCAGTATTTT.

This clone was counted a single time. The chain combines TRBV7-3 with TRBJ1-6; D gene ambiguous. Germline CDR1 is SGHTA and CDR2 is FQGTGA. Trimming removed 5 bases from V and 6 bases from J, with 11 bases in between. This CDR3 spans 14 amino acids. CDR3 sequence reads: CASSTGAGNSPLHF. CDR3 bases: TGTGCCAGCAGCACGGGAGCGGGTAATTCACCCCTCCACTTT.

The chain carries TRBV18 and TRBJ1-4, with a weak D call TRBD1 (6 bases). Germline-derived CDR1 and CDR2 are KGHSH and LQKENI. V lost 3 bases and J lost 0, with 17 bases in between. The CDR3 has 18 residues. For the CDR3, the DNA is TGTGCCAGCTCACCCGGGCCCCCAGGGGCTGCAACTAATGAAAAACTGTTTTTT. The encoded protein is CASSPGPPGAATNEKLFF.